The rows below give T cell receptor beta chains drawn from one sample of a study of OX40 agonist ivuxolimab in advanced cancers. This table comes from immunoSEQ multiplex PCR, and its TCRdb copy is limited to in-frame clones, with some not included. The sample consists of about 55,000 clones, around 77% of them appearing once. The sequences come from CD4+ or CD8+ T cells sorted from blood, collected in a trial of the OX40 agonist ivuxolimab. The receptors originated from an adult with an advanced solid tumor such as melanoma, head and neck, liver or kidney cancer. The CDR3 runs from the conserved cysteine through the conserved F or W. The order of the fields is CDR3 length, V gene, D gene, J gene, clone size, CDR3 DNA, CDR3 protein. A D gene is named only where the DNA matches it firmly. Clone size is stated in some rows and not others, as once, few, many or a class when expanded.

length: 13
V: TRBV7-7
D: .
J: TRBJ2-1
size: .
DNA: TGTGCCAGCAGCTTGGACCATAACAATGAGCAGTTCTTC
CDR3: CASSLDHNNEQFF

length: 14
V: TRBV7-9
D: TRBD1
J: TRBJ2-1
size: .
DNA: TGTGCCAGCAGCGTGGACAGGTCCTACAATGAGCAGTTCTTC
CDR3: CASSVDRSYNEQFF

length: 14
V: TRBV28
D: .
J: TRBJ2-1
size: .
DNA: TGTGCCAGCAGTTTATCCACCGCCTACAATGAGCAGTTCTTC
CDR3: CASSLSTAYNEQFF

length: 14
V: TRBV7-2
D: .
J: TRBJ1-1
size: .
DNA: TGTGCCAGCAGCCGAACCCGGACGAACACTGAAGCTTTCTTT
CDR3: CASSRTRTNTEAFF

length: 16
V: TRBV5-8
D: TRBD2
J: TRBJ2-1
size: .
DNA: TGTGCCAGCAGCCTCTGGACTAGCGGGAGCTACAATGAGCAGTTCTTC
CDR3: CASSLWTSGSYNEQFF

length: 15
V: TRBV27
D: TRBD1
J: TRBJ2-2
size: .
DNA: TGTGCCAGCAGTCGCAACCAGGGGGTCACCGGGGAGCTGTTTTTT
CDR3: CASSRNQGVTGELFF

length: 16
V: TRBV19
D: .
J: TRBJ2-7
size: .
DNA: TGTGCCAGTAGTATTGGCGGAGGGCAGATCCTATACGAGCAGTACTTC
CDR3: CASSIGGGQILYEQYF

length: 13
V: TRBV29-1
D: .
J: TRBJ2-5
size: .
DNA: TGCAGCGTTGAAGACAGCCGAACGGAGACCCAGTACTTC
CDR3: CSVEDSRTETQYF

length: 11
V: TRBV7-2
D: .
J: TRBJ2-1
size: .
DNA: TGTGCCAGCAGCCCTCGGTATGAGCAGTTCTTC
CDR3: CASSPRYEQFF

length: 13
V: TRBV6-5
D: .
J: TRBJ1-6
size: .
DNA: TGTGCCAGCAGTTACTCGCGGGGGTCACCCCTCCACTTT
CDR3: CASSYSRGSPLHF

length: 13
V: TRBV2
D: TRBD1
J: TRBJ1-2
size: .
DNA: TGTGCCAGCAGTGAGCAGGGGGACTATGGCTACACCTTC
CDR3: CASSEQGDYGYTF

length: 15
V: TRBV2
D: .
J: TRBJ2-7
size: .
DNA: TGTGCCAGCAAGAATAGCGGTCAAAGCTCCTACGAGCAGTACTTC
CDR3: CASKNSGQSSYEQYF

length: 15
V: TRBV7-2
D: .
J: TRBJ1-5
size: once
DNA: TGTGCCAGCAGCTTAGCGGCAGGGCCTAATGTGGCCCAGCATTTT
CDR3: CASSLAAGPNVAQHF

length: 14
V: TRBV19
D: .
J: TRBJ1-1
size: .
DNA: TGTGCCAGTAGTACAAGGGGCCGTCTCACTGAAGCTTTCTTT
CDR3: CASSTRGRLTEAFF

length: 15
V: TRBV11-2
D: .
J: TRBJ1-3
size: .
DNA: TGTGCCAGCAGCTTCCCAGGGATCGTTGGAAACACCATATATTTT
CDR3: CASSFPGIVGNTIYF

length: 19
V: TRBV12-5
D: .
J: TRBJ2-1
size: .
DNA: TGTGCTAGTGGTTTGGTACGGTGGGAGGGGGCTAGCTCCTACAATGAGCAGTTCTTC
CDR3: CASGLVRWEGASSYNEQFF

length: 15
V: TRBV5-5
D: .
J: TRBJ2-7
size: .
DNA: TGTGCCAGCAGCAAGGACCGGGGATTCCACTACGAGCAGTACTTC
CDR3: CASSKDRGFHYEQYF

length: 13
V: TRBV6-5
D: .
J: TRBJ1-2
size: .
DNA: TGTGCCAGCAGTTCTGCCAGGACCCATGGCTACACCTTC
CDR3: CASSSARTHGYTF

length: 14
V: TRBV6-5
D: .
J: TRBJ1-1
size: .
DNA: TGTGCCAGCAGTTACTCGATAGCAGTTCCTGAAGCTTTCTTT
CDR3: CASSYSIAVPEAFF

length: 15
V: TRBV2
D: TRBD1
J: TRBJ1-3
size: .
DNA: TGTGCCAGCAGTGAACAGGGGGCGAGTGGAAACACCATATATTTT
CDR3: CASSEQGASGNTIYF

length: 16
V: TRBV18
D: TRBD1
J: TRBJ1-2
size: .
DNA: TGTGCCAGCTCACCACTAAGAGGGGGCGCAACAGATGGCTACACCTTC
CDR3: CASSPLRGGATDGYTF

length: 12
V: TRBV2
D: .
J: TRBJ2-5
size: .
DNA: TGTGCCAGCAGTGGGAGTGCAGAGACCCAGTACTTC
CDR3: CASSGSAETQYF

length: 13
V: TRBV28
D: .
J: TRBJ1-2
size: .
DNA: TGTGCCAGCAGTTTACCCGACACCTATGGCTACACCTTC
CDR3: CASSLPDTYGYTF

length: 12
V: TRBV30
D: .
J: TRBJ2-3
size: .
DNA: TGTGCCTGGAGTGTAGGTGGGGATACGCAGTATTTT
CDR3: CAWSVGGDTQYF

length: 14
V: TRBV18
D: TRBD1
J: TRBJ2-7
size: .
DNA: TGTGCCAGCTCACCACGACAGGGCACCTACGAGCAGTACTTC
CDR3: CASSPRQGTYEQYF

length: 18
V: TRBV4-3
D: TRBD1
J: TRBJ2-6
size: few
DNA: TGCGCCAGCAGCCGAAAAACCTACAGGGGGACTGGGGCCAACGTCCTGACTTTC
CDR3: CASSRKTYRGTGANVLTF

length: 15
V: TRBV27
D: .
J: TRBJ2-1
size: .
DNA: TGTGCCAGCAGATTCGGACCAGTCTCCTACAATGAGCAGTTCTTC
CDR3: CASRFGPVSYNEQFF

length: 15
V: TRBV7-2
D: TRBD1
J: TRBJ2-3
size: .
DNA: TGTGCCAGCAGCCTGGGACAGCCTAGCACAGATACGCAGTATTTT
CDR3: CASSLGQPSTDTQYF

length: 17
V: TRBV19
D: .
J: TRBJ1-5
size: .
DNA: TGTGCCAGTACCTCCGACGGGAAGGGCCTTAGCAATCAGCCCCAGCATTTT
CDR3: CASTSDGKGLSNQPQHF

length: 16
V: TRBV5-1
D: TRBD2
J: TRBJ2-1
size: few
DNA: TGCGCCAGTCGATTAGCGGGAGCGCAATATGGCAATGAGCAGTTCTTC
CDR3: CASRLAGAQYGNEQFF

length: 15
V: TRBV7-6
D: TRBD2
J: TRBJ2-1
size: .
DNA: TGTGCCAGCAGCTTAGCGGGAGGGCCAAAAAATGAGCAGTTCTTC
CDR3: CASSLAGGPKNEQFF

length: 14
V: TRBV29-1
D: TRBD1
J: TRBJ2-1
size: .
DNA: TGCAGCGTTGGGGACAGGGGCCTCTACAATGAGCAGTTCTTC
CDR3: CSVGDRGLYNEQFF

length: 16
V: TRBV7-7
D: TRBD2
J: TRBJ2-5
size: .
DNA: TGTGCCAGCAGCTTAGGGGGACTAGCGGGAGAAGAGACCCAGTACTTC
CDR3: CASSLGGLAGEETQYF

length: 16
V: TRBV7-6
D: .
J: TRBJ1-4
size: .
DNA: TGTGCCAGCAGCTTAGCGCGGGGGCTTCCTAATGAAAAACTGTTTTTT
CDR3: CASSLARGLPNEKLFF

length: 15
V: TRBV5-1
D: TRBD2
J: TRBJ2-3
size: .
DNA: TGCGCCAGCACACTAGGGACTACCCTTTTGGATACGCAGTATTTT
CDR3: CASTLGTTLLDTQYF

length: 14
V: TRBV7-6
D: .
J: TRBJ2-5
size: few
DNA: TGTGCCAGCAGCCCCGAACAGTTCCAAGAGACCCAGTACTTC
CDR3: CASSPEQFQETQYF

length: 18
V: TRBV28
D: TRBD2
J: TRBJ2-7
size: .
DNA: TGTGCCAGCAGTTTACCGGGTGGGTTGGGGACTAGCGAGTACGAGCAGTACTTC
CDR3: CASSLPGGLGTSEYEQYF